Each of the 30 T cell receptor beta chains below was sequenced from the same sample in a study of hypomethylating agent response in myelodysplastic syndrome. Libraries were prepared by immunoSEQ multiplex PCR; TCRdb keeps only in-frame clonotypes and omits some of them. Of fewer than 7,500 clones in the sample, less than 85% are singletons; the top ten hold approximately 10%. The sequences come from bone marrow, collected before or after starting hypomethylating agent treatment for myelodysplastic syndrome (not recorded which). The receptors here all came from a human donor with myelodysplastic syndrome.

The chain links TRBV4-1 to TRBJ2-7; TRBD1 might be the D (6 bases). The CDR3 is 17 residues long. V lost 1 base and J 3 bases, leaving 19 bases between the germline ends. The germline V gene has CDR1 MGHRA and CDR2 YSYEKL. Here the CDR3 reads CASSQGVPQGLGYEQYF. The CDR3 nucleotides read TGCGCCAGCAGCCAAGGAGTCCCCCAGGGGTTGGGCTACGAGCAGTACTTC.

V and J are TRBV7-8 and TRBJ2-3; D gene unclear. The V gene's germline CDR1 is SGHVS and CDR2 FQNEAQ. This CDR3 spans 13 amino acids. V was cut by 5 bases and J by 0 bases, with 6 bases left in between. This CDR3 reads CASSPFSTDTQYF. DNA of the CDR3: TGTGCCAGCAGCCCATTTAGCACAGATACGCAGTATTTT.

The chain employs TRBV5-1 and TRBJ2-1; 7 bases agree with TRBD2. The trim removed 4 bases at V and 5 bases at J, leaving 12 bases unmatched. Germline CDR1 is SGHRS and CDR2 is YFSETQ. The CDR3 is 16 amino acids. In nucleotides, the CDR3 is TGCGCCAGCAGCCCGGGCGCTAGCGGATTCAACAATGAGCAGTTCTTC. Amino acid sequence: CASSPGASGFNNEQFF.

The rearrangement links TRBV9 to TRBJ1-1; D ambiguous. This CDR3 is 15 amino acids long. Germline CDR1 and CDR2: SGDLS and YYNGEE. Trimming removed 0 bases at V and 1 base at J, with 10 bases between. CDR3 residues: CASSVAIAPNTEAFF. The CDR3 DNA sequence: TGTGCCAGCAGCGTAGCTATAGCCCCGAACACTGAAGCTTTCTTT.

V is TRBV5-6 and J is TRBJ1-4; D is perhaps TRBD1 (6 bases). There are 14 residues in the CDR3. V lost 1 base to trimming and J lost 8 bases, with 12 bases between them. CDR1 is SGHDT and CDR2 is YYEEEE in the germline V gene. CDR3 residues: CASSLWGAGEKLFF. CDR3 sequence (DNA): TGTGCCAGCAGCTTGTGGGGGGCTGGAGAAAAACTGTTTTTT.

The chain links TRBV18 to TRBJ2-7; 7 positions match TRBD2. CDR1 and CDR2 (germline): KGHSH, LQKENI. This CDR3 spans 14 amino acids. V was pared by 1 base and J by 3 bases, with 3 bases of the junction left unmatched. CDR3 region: CASSPRGDYYEQYF. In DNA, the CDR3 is TGTGCCAGCTCACCACGGGGGGACTACTACGAGCAGTACTTC.

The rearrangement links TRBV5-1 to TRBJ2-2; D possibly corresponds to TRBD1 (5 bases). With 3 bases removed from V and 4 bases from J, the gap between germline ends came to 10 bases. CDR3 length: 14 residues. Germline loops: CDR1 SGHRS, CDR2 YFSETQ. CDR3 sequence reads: CASSSTVTTGELFF. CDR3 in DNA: TGCGCCAGCAGCTCGACAGTGACCACCGGGGAGCTGTTTTTT.

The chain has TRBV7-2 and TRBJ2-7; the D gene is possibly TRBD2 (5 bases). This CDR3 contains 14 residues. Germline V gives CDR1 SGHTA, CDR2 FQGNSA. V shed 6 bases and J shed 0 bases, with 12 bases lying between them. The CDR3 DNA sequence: TGTGCCAGCAGTGCGGACTGGAGCTCCTACGAGCAGTACTTC. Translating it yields CASSADWSSYEQYF.

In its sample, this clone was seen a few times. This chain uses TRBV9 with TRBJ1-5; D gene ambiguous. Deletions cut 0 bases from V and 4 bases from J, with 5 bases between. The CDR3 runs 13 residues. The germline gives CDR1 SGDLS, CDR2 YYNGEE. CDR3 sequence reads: CASSVAPNQPQHF. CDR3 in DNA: TGTGCCAGCAGCGTAGCTCCTAATCAGCCCCAGCATTTT. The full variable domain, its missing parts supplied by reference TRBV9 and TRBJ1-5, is DSGVTQTPKHLITATGQRVTLRCSPRSGDLSVYWYQQSLDQGLQFLIQYYNGEERAKGNILERFSAQQFPDLHSELNLSSLELGDSALYFCASSVAPNQPQHFGDGTRLSIL.

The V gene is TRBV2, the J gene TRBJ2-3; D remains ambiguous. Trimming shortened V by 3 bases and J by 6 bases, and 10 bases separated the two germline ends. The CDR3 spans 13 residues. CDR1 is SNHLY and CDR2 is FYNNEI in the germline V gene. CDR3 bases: TGTGCCAGCAGTGAGAACAATTGGGATACGCAGTATTTT. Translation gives CASSENNWDTQYF.

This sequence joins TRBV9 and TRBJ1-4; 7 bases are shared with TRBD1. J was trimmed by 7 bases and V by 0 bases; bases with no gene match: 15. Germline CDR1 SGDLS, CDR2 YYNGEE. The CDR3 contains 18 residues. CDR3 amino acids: CASSVGGVRGLLVEKLFF. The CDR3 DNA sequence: TGTGCCAGCAGCGTAGGAGGAGTGAGGGGGCTTTTAGTTGAAAAACTGTTTTTT.

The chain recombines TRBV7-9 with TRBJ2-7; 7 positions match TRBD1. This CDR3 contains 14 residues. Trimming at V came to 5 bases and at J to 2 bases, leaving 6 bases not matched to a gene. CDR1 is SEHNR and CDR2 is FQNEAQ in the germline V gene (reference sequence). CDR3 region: CASSVAQGAYEQYF. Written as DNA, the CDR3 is TGTGCCAGCAGCGTCGCGCAGGGGGCCTACGAGCAGTACTTC.

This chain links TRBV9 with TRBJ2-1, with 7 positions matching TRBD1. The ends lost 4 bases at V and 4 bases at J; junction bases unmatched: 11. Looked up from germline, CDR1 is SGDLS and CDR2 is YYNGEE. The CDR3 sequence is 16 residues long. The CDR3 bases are TGTGCCAGCAGCAACCGACAGGGCAGAGCTTACAATGAGCAGTTCTTC. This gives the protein CASSNRQGRAYNEQFF. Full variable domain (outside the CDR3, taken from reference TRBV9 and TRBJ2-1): DSGVTQTPKHLITATGQRVTLRCSPRSGDLSVYWYQQSLDQGLQFLIQYYNGEERAKGNILERFSAQQFPDLHSELNLSSLELGDSALYFCASSNRQGRAYNEQFFGPGTRLTVL.

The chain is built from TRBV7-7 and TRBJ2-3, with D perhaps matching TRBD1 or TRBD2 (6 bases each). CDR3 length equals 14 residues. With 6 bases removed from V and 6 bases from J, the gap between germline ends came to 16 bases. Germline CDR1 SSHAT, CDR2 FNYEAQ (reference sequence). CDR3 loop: CASSRTSGADTQYF. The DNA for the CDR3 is TGTGCCAGCAGTCGTACATCGGGGGCTGATACGCAGTATTTT.

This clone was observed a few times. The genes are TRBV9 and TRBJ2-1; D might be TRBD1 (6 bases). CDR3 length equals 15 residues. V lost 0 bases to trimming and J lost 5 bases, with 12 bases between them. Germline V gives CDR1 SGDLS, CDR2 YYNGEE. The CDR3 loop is CASSVVAGDNNEQFF. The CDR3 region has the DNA TGTGCCAGCAGCGTAGTTGCAGGGGACAACAATGAGCAGTTCTTC.

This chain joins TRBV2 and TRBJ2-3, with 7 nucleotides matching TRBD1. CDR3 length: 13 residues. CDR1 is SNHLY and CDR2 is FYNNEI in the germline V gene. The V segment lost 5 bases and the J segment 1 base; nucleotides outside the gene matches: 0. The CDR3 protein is CASSQGGTDTQYF. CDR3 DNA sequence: TGTGCCAGCAGTCAGGGGGGCACAGATACGCAGTATTTT.

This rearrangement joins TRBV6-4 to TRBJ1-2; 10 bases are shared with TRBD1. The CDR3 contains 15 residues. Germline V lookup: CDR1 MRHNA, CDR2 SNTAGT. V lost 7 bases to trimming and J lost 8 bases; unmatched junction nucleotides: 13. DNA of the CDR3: TGTGCCAGCAATTGGGGACAGGGGAGTCCTTACGGCTACACCTTC. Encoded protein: CASNWGQGSPYGYTF.

CDR3: CASSEMGGYGYTF. CDR3 nucleotides: TGTGCCAGCAGTGAAATGGGAGGCTATGGCTACACCTTC. The V gene is TRBV2, the J gene TRBJ1-2; D is uncertain. CDR1 and CDR2 (germline): SNHLY, FYNNEI. The length of the CDR3 is 13 residues. V was shortened by 2 bases and J by 4 bases, with 8 bases between the two germline ends.

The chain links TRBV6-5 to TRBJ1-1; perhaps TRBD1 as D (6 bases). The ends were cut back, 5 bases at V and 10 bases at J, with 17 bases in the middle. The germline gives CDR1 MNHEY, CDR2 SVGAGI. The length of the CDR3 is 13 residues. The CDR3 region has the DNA TGTGCCAGCAGTGACACCGGGACAAGGGCAGCTTTCTTT. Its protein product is CASSDTGTRAAFF.

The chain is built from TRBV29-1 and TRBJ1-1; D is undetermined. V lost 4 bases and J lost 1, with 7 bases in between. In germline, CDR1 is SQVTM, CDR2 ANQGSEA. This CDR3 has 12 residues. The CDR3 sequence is CSVVWPNTEAFF. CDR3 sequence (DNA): TGCAGCGTTGTTTGGCCGAACACTGAAGCTTTCTTT.

In nucleotides, the CDR3 is TGTGCCAGCAGCCTAAGGACGAACGGGGAGCTGTTTTTT. Translated: CASSLRTNGELFF. The chain recombines TRBV7-8 with TRBJ2-2; no clear D. Trimming shortened V by 5 bases and J by 7 bases, and 11 bases separated the two germline ends. The CDR3 loop spans 13 amino acids. Germline-derived CDR1 and CDR2 are SGHVS and FQNEAQ.

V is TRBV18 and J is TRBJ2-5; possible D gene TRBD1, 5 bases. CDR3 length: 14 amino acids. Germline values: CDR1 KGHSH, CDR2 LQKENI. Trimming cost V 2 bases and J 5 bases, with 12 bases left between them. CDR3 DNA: TGTGCCAGCTCACCAAGGGGCGCAGAGGAGACCCAGTACTTC. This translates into CASSPRGAEETQYF.

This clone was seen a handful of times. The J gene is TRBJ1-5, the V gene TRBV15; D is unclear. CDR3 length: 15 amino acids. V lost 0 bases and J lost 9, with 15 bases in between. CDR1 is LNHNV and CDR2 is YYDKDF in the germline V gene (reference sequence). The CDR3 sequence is CATSRDPKALGPQHF. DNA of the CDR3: TGTGCCACCAGCAGAGATCCGAAGGCTCTTGGGCCCCAGCATTTT.

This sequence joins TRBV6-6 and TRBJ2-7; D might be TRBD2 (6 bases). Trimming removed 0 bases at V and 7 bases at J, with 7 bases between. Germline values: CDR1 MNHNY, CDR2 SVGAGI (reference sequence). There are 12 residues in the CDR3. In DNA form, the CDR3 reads TGTGCCAGCAGTTACTCCGCGGGGGAGCAGTACTTC. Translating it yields CASSYSAGEQYF.

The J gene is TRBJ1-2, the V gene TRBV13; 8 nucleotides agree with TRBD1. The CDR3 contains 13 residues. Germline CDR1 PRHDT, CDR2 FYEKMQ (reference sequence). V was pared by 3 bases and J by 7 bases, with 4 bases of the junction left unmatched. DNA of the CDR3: TGTGCCAGCAGCTTGGACAGGGTCGGTGGCTACACCTTC. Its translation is CASSLDRVGGYTF.

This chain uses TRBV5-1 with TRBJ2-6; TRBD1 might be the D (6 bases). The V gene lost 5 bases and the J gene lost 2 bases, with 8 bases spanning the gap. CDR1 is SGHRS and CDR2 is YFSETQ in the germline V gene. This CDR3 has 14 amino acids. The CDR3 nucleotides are TGCGCCAGCAGTCAGGGGACTGGGGCCAACGTCCTGACTTTC. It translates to CASSQGTGANVLTF.

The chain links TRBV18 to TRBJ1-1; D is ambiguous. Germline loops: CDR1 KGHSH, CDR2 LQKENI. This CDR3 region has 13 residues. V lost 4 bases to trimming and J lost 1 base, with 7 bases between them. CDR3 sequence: CASSQAGNTEAFF. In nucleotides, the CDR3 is TGTGCCAGCTCACAGGCCGGGAACACTGAAGCTTTCTTT.

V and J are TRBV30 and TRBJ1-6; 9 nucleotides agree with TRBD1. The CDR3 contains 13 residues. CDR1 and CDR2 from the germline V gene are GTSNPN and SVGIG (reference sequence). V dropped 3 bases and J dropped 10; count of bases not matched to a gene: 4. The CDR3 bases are TGTGCCTGGAGAGAGGACAGGGGATCACCCCTCCACTTT. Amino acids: CAWREDRGSPLHF.

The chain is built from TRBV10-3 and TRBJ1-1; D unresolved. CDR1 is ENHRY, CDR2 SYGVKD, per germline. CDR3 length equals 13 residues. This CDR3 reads CANAREMNTEAFF. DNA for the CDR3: TGTGCAAACGCTCGGGAGATGAACACTGAAGCTTTCTTT.

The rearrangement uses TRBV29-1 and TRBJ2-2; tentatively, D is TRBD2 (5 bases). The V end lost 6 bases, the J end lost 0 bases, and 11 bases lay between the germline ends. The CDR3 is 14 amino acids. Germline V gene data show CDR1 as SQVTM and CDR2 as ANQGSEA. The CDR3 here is CSVQLVANTGELFF. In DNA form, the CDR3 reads TGCAGCGTCCAACTAGTAGCGAACACCGGGGAGCTGTTTTTT.